One and the same sample provided the 31 T cell receptor beta chains below, sequenced in a study of blood T cell repertoires in COVID-19 (dated by TCRdb to the early 2020s). Libraries were prepared through the immunoSEQ multiplex PCR assay. TCRdb mirrors the immuneACCESS table, restricted to in-frame sequences. Some clones are absent from its copies; in checked studies, under half trace to an unresolved V gene, and the reason for the others is unknown. The sample table records almost 250,000 clones; approximately 90% of these occur just once. The ten biggest clones cover 4.1% of the sample. Input material: PBMCs or T cells enriched from blood (not recorded which). The receptors were sampled from a woman in her 30s who had recovered from COVID-19.

This chain connects TRBV11-2 to TRBJ2-6, with TRBD1 as a possible D gene (6 bases). V was clipped by 4 bases and J by 2 bases, with 12 bases between them. The CDR3 totals 16 residues. Germline-derived CDR1 and CDR2 are SGHAT and FQNNGV. CDR3 bases: TGTGCCAGCAGCTCTCCTCACAGGGCTGGGGCCAACGTCCTGACTTTC. Translating it yields CASSSPHRAGANVLTF.

The chain couples TRBV15 to TRBJ2-5, with TRBD2 identical over 8 bases. With V trimmed by 9 bases and J by 5 bases, 11 bases remained unmatched. The germline gives CDR1 LNHNV, CDR2 YYDKDF (reference sequence). The CDR3 sequence is 14 residues long. CDR3 residues: CATSFPAGVETQYF. The CDR3 bases are TGTGCCACTAGCTTCCCAGCGGGAGTTGAGACCCAGTACTTC.

The chain joins TRBV5-5 to TRBJ1-2, with 9 positions matching TRBD1. Germline V gene lookup returns CDR1 SGHKS and CDR2 YYEKEE (reference sequence). The CDR3 has 13 residues. J was trimmed by 3 bases and V by 3 bases; bases with no gene match: 0. The CDR3 DNA sequence: TGTGCCAGCAGCTGGACAGGGGACTATGGCTACACCTTC. It codes for CASSWTGDYGYTF.

The genes are TRBV4-3 and TRBJ2-3; D is uncertain. This CDR3 has 16 amino acids. The V and J ends lost 0 bases and 6 bases respectively, with 16 bases between them. From germline, CDR1 is LGHNA and CDR2 YSLEER. CDR3 amino acids: CASSQEVSAVRDTQYF. The CDR3, as DNA: TGCGCCAGCAGCCAAGAAGTTTCGGCCGTGAGGGATACGCAGTATTTT.

The rearrangement links TRBV12-3 or TRBV12-4 to TRBJ2-1, with D possibly TRBD1 on 6 matching bases. The CDR3 extends over 13 amino acids. The V end lost 2 bases, the J end lost 9 bases, and 11 bases lay between the germline ends. In nucleotides, the CDR3 is TGTGCCAGCAGTTTAACGACAGGCCTTGAGCAGTTCTTC. It codes for CASSLTTGLEQFF.

The chain couples TRBV5-1 to TRBJ2-5; 9 bases agree with TRBD1. The CDR3 loop spans 16 amino acids. The J segment lost 1 base and the V segment lost 0 bases, leaving 4 bases of the junction unmatched. Germline loops: CDR1 SGHRS, CDR2 YFSETQ. CDR3 nucleotides: TGCGCCAGCAGCTTGGTTGGGACAGGGTCCCAAGAGACCCAGTACTTC. Residues: CASSLVGTGSQETQYF.

The chain uses TRBV9 and TRBJ2-7, with a possible D match to TRBD2 (5 bases). V shed 4 bases and J shed 6 bases, with 14 bases lying between them. The germline V gene has CDR1 SGDLS and CDR2 YYNGEE. The CDR3 contains 13 residues. The CDR3 region is CASSTSSTGEQYF. In nucleotides, the CDR3 is TGTGCCAGCAGCACATCTAGCACCGGCGAGCAGTACTTC. Full variable domain (missing parts from reference TRBV9 and TRBJ2-7): DSGVTQTPKHLITATGQRVTLRCSPRSGDLSVYWYQQSLDQGLQFLIQYYNGEERAKGNILERFSAQQFPDLHSELNLSSLELGDSALYFCASSTSSTGEQYFGPGTRLTVT.

The chain has TRBV9 and TRBJ1-2; no clear D. The CDR3 runs to 13 residues. CDR1 and CDR2 from the germline V gene are SGDLS and YYNGEE. The germline V and J ends were trimmed by 3 bases and 1 base, with 7 bases remaining between them. CDR3 sequence reads: CASSDSFNYGYTF. CDR3 nucleotide sequence: TGTGCCAGCAGCGATTCCTTTAACTATGGCTACACCTTC.

The chain has TRBV11-2 and TRBJ2-1, with TRBD2 matching over 13 bases. Trimming cost V 1 base and J 8 bases; bases outside gene matches: 5. CDR3 length: 16 residues. Germline CDR1 reads SGHAT; CDR2 reads FQNNGV. The CDR3 loop reads CASSLGGTSGTYEQFF. CDR3 nucleotide sequence: TGTGCCAGCAGCTTAGGAGGGACTAGCGGGACCTATGAGCAGTTCTTC.

The V gene is TRBV27, the J gene TRBJ2-1, with TRBD2 identical over 7 bases. CDR1 and CDR2 (germline): MNHEY, SMNVEV (reference sequence). The CDR3 covers 18 residues. Trimming at V came to 1 base and at J to 5 bases, leaving 14 bases not matched to a gene. This CDR3 is CASSLYLAVGRVDNEQFF. Here the CDR3 DNA reads TGTGCCAGCAGTTTATATCTAGCGGTTGGGAGGGTGGACAATGAGCAGTTCTTC.

The chain uses TRBV7-2 and TRBJ1-1; 9 bases are shared with TRBD1. CDR3 length: 15 residues. CDR1 SGHTA and CDR2 FQGNSA come from the germline V gene. The J segment lost 2 bases and the V segment lost 4 bases, leaving 5 bases of the junction unmatched. In nucleotides, the CDR3 is TGTGCCAGCAGCTCGCGGACAGGGGCAAACACTGAAGCTTTCTTT. It specifies CASSSRTGANTEAFF.

The chain employs TRBV19 and TRBJ2-7, with 8 bases fitting TRBD1. V dropped 5 bases and J dropped 2; count of bases not matched to a gene: 11. Germline V gene lookup returns CDR1 LNHDA and CDR2 SQIVND (reference sequence). CDR3 size: 16 residues. The CDR3 region is CASSLTPGTGTYEQYF. The CDR3 DNA reads TGTGCCAGTAGTCTAACCCCCGGGACAGGAACCTACGAGCAGTACTTC.

The gene calls are TRBV9 and TRBJ1-1; 7 nucleotides line up with TRBD1. The CDR3 sequence is 15 residues long. Germline loops: CDR1 SGDLS, CDR2 YYNGEE. V trimming: 3 bases; J trimming: 3 bases; junction bases outside the gene matches: 8. The CDR3 nucleotides are TGTGCCAGCAGCGAAGGGGGCGCAGGGTACACTGAAGCTTTCTTT. This translates into CASSEGGAGYTEAFF.

The chain couples TRBV7-8 to TRBJ1-5; D gene uncertain. This CDR3 has 14 amino acids. The V gene lost 5 bases and the J gene lost 5 bases, with 13 bases spanning the gap. The germline CDR1 and CDR2 sequences are SGHVS and FQNEAQ. CDR3 protein: CASSPSTLHQPQHF. The CDR3 DNA is TGTGCCAGCAGCCCTAGCACGCTTCATCAGCCCCAGCATTTT.

The chain is built from TRBV6-2 or TRBV6-3 and TRBJ1-1; D is ambiguous. V shed 4 bases and J shed 1 base, with 7 bases lying between them. This CDR3 has 13 residues. Germline lookup yields CDR1 MNHEY and CDR2 SVGEGT. The CDR3 reads CASSLRGNTEAFF. In DNA, the CDR3 is TGTGCCAGCAGTTTACGAGGGAACACTGAAGCTTTCTTT.

The V call is TRBV10-3, the J call TRBJ2-1; TRBD1 is a possible D gene (6 bases). Trimming pared 6 bases from V and 6 bases from J, leaving 15 bases between. CDR3 size: 14 residues. CDR1 and CDR2 from the germline V gene are ENHRY and SYGVKD. The CDR3 protein is CAIRSTGYSNEQFF. The DNA of the CDR3 is TGTGCCATCAGATCAACAGGGTATAGCAATGAGCAGTTCTTC.

J is TRBJ2-1 and V is TRBV6-2 or TRBV6-3; TRBD2 is a possible D gene (5 bases). CDR1 and CDR2 from the germline V gene are MNHEY and SVGEGT. V shed 2 bases and J shed 5 bases, with 10 bases lying between them. The CDR3 extends over 14 amino acids. CDR3 nucleotide sequence: TGTGCCAGCAGTTACCATTCGGGAAACAATGAGCAGTTCTTC. It is translated as CASSYHSGNNEQFF.

This CDR3 is CASSWGRQGSYTF. In nucleotides, the CDR3 is TGTGCCAGCTCCTGGGGTCGGCAGGGCAGCTACACCTTC. The chain recombines TRBV19 with TRBJ1-2; maybe TRBD1 (5 bases). The CDR3 loop spans 13 amino acids. Per germline, CDR1 LNHDA and CDR2 SQIVND (reference sequence). The V and J ends lost 9 bases and 9 bases respectively, with 20 bases between them.

The CDR3 region has the DNA TGTGCCAGTAGGGGACTCGGAGCCTACAATGAGCAGTTCTTC. Encoded protein: CASRGLGAYNEQFF. The chain uses TRBV19 and TRBJ2-1; TRBD2 might be the D (6 bases). CDR1 is LNHDA and CDR2 is SQIVND in the germline V gene (reference sequence). CDR3 length: 14 residues. The V end lost 6 bases, the J end lost 2 bases, and 11 bases lay between the germline ends. The entire variable domain, with the rest obtained from reference TRBV19 and TRBJ2-1, is as follows: DGGITQSPKYLFRKEGQNVTLSCEQNLNHDAMYWYRQDPGQGLRLIYYSQIVNDFQKGDIAEGYSVSREKKESFPLTVTSAQKNPTAFYLCASRGLGAYNEQFFGPGTRLTVL.

The chain carries TRBV7-9 and TRBJ2-7, with 14 bases identical to TRBD2. This CDR3 has 18 amino acids. After removal of 3 bases from V and 1 base from J, the junction contained 8 bases not matched to a gene. Germline loops: CDR1 SEHNR, CDR2 FQNEAQ (reference sequence). CDR3 sequence: CASSLAGTSGSRSYEQYF. Written as DNA, the CDR3 is TGTGCCAGCAGCTTGGCCGGGACTAGCGGGAGCCGTTCCTACGAGCAGTACTTC.

The V call is TRBV5-1, the J call TRBJ2-1, with TRBD1 matching over 8 bases. Germline lookup yields CDR1 SGHRS and CDR2 YFSETQ. The V segment lost 4 bases and the J segment 8 bases; nucleotides outside the gene matches: 8. This CDR3 contains 14 residues. CDR3 amino acids: CASSPDRGHDEQFF. CDR3 coding DNA: TGCGCCAGCAGCCCAGACAGGGGTCACGATGAGCAGTTCTTC.

This chain links TRBV19 with TRBJ2-5; 10 nucleotides agree with TRBD2. CDR1 LNHDA and CDR2 SQIVND come from the germline V gene (reference sequence). After removal of 4 bases from V and 5 bases from J, the junction contained 4 bases not matched to a gene. This CDR3 has 14 amino acids. CDR3 sequence: CASSSLAGAETQYF. The CDR3 DNA is TGTGCCAGTAGTAGTCTAGCGGGGGCCGAGACCCAGTACTTC.

The V call is TRBV19, the J call TRBJ2-3, with 7 positions matching TRBD2. V lost 1 base to trimming and J lost 6 bases; unmatched junction nucleotides: 10. CDR1 and CDR2 from the germline V gene are LNHDA and SQIVND (reference sequence). The CDR3 runs 16 residues. This CDR3 is CASSIVGTGGGDTQYF. The DNA of the CDR3 is TGTGCCAGTAGTATAGTTGGCACGGGAGGCGGCGATACGCAGTATTTT.

V usage is TRBV5-4 and J usage is TRBJ2-5, with D hard to call. From germline, CDR1 is SGHNT and CDR2 YYREEE (reference sequence). V lost 3 bases to trimming and J lost 1 base, with 10 bases between them. This CDR3 spans 14 amino acids. In DNA, the CDR3 is TGTGCCAGCAGCTCACCTAGAGCCCAAGAGACCCAGTACTTC. Amino acid sequence: CASSSPRAQETQYF.

The J gene is TRBJ1-2, the V gene TRBV5-1; 9 nucleotides align to TRBD1. CDR1 is SGHRS and CDR2 is YFSETQ in the germline V gene. Trimming took 3 bases from V and 9 from J; bases not matched to a gene: 15. This CDR3 has 16 amino acids. CDR3 sequence (DNA): TGCGCCAGCAGCTCACAGGGGGCAGGGGGAGTAAGAAGCTACACCTTC. Amino acid sequence: CASSSQGAGGVRSYTF.

The chain is built from TRBV15 and TRBJ1-2; D gene uncertain. The ends were cut back, 3 bases at V and 7 bases at J, with 12 bases in the middle. The CDR3 covers 13 residues. Germline CDR1 is LNHNV and CDR2 is YYDKDF (reference sequence). CDR3 loop: CATSREVGSGYTF. The CDR3 region has the DNA TGTGCCACCAGCAGGGAGGTTGGTAGTGGCTACACCTTC.

The J gene is TRBJ1-3, the V gene TRBV7-2; 7 bases fit TRBD1. The V gene's germline CDR1 is SGHTA and CDR2 FQGNSA. The CDR3 is made up of 12 amino acids. V lost 8 bases and J lost 4; bases outside the gene matches: 2. CDR3 bases: TGTGCCAGCGGGACAGCCGGAAACACCATATATTTT. This translates into CASGTAGNTIYF.

This chain uses TRBV24-1 with TRBJ2-3; 8 nucleotides agree with TRBD2. This CDR3 is 15 amino acids long. In germline, CDR1 is KGHDR, CDR2 SFDVKD. With 9 bases clipped from V and 0 bases from J, the junction kept 7 bases outside the gene matches. The DNA for the CDR3 is TGTGCCACCCTACCCGGGGGGGCCAGCACAGATACGCAGTATTTT. Its translation is CATLPGGASTDTQYF.

The chain combines TRBV4-3 with TRBJ2-3; 7 bases align to TRBD1. CDR3 size: 17 residues. From germline, CDR1 is LGHNA and CDR2 YSLEER. Trimming at V came to 0 bases and at J to 3 bases, leaving 9 bases not matched to a gene. The CDR3: CASSQDSTGQRTDTQYF. Here the CDR3 DNA reads TGCGCCAGCAGCCAAGATTCCACGGGACAGAGGACAGATACGCAGTATTTT.

The J gene is TRBJ2-5, the V gene TRBV7-3; D is uncertain. Trimming removed 1 base at V and 2 bases at J, with 8 bases between. The CDR3 totals 14 residues. The germline CDR1 and CDR2 sequences are SGHTA and FQGTGA. The CDR3 spells CASSLMAGQETQYF. CDR3 DNA sequence: TGTGCCAGCAGCTTAATGGCCGGGCAAGAGACCCAGTACTTC.

J is TRBJ2-7 and V is TRBV10-3; a weak D match, TRBD1 (6 bases). The germline V gene encodes CDR1 ENHRY and CDR2 SYGVKD. With 4 bases removed from V and 3 bases from J, the gap between germline ends came to 16 bases. The CDR3 has 15 residues. In DNA, the CDR3 is TGTGCCATCAGTGTAGGCAGACAGGCCGACTACGAGCAGTACTTC. It specifies CAISVGRQADYEQYF.